This T cell receptor (beta chain) was identified in a study of blood T cell repertoires in COVID-19. The overall study: Collection of acute and convalescent COVID-19 samples took place in the United States, Italy and Spain. Nucleic acid was either cDNA or gDNA, and it came from T cells, B-cell-depleted T cells, or PBMCs.

There are 14 residues in the CDR3. CDR1 and CDR2 from the germline V gene are DFQATT and SNEGSKA (reference sequence). Trimming took 5 bases from V and 4 from J; bases not matched to a gene: 5. Assay used: immunoSEQ multiplex PCR; TCRdb lists only in-frame clones, some missing. The table has 50,000 to 65,000 clones, approximately 86% seen once. This clone occurred once. This sequence joins TRBV20-1 and TRBJ2-2, with TRBD1 matching 9 bases. The TCR originated in a man aged 65 to 79 with acute or convalescent COVID-19. Material for sequencing was peripheral blood. The CDR3 DNA reads as TGCAGTGCTGGTGGACAGGGGAGCACCGGGGAGCTGTTTTTT. Encoded protein: CSAGGQGSTGELFF.